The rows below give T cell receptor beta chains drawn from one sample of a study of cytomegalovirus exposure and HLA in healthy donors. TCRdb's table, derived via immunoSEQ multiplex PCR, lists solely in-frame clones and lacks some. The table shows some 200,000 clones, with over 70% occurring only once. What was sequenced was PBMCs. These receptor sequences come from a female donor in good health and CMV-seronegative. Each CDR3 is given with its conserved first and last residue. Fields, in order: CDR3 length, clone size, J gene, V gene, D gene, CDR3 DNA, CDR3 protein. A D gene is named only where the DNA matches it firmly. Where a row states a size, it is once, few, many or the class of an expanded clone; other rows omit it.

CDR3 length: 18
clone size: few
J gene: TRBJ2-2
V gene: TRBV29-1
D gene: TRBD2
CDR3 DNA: TGCAGCGTTGAGAGGATACGGCTAGCGGGGGTCCCCACCGGGGAGCTGTTTTTT
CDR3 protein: CSVERIRLAGVPTGELFF

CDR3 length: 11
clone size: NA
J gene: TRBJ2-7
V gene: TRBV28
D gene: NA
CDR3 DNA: TGTGCCAGCAGCGAGAGCTACGAGCAGTACTTC
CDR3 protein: CASSESYEQYF

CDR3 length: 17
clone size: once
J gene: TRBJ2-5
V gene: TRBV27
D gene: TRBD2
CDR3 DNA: TGTGCCAGCACTAGAGGAGGAGCGGGAGGGAGGGGAGAGACCCAGTACTTC
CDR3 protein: CASTRGGAGGRGETQYF

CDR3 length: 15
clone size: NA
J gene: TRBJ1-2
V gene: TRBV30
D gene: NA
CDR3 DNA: TGTGCCTGGAGGGGGGGGAGTTCTTTTAACTATGGCTACACCTTC
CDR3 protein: CAWRGGSSFNYGYTF

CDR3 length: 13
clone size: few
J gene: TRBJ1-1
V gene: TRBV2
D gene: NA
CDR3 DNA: TGTGCCAGCAGTGACAGGGCTGGTACTGAAGCTTTCTTT
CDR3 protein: CASSDRAGTEAFF

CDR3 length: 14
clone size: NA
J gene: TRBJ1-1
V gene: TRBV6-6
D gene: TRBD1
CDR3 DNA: TGTGCCAGTCGACGCTCCGGGACAGGTTCTGAAGCTTTCTTT
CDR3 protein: CASRRSGTGSEAFF

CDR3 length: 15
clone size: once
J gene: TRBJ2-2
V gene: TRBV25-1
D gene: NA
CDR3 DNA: TGTGCCAGCAGTGAATCTAACAGGGCTACCGGGGAGCTGTTTTTT
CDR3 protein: CASSESNRATGELFF

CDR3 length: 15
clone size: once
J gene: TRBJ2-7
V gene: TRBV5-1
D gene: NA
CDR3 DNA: TGCGCCAGCTCTTTCGGGAGACGGCAAGTTTACGAGCAGTACTTC
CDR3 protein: CASSFGRRQVYEQYF

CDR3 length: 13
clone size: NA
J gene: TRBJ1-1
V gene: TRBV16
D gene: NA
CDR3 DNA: TGTGCCAGCAGTCCACAGGGTAACACTGAAGCTTTCTTT
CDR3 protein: CASSPQGNTEAFF

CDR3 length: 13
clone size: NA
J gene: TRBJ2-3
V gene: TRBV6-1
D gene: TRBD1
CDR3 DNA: TGTGCCAGCGGCCGGGACAGCTCGGATACGCAGTATTTT
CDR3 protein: CASGRDSSDTQYF

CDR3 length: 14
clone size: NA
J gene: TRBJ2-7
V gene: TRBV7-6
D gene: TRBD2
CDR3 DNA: TGTGCCAGCACCCCCGGACTAGCGGTTTACGAGCAGTACTTC
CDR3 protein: CASTPGLAVYEQYF

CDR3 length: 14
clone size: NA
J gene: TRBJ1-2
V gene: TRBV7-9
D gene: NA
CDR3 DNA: TGTGCCAGCAGCTTACCTCAGATTCTGAACGGCTACACCTTC
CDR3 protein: CASSLPQILNGYTF

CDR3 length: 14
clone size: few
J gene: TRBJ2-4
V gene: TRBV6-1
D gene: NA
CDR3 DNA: TGTGCCAGCAGTGGCACAGTTCCCAAAAACATTCAGTACTTC
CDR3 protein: CASSGTVPKNIQYF

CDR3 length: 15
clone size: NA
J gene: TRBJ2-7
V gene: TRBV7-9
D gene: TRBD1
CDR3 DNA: TGTGCCAGCAGCCTCGCCGGGACAGGGGGTTACGAGCAGTACTTC
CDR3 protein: CASSLAGTGGYEQYF

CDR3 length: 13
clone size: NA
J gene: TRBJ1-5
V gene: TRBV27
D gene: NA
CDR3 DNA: TGTGCCAGCAGCCGCGGGTTCGGTCAGCCCCAGCATTTT
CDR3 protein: CASSRGFGQPQHF